This record looks at one T cell receptor (beta chain) sequence and its context. Its matching antigen is unknown. The data belong to a study of CD8 T cells in ankylosing spondylitis. Overall study results and limits: In ankylosing spondylitis blood, a motif of several highly homologous TCR beta variants appeared characteristic.

The V and J ends lost 0 bases and 1 base respectively, with 10 bases between them. CDR1 DFQATT and CDR2 SNEGSKA come from the germline V gene (reference sequence). CDR3 length: 14 residues. MiXCR, run by TCRdb on the 5' RACE reads, gives a single entry per CDR3 protein. The data show over 400,000 distinct CDR3 sequences, with roughly 25% seen just once and roughly 0.8% held by the top ten. The sample comprised blood, either unsorted or a sorted T cell fraction (not recorded which). This TCR was sampled from a male donor with ankylosing spondylitis. This sequence joins TRBV20-1 and TRBJ2-7; D is unclear. The CDR3 sequence: CSARDRVLSYEQYF. The DNA for the CDR3 is TGCAGTGCTAGAGATCGAGTCCTTTCCTACGAGCAGTACTTC.